This entry lists 28 T cell receptor beta chains sequenced from one sample in a study of OX40 agonist ivuxolimab in advanced cancers. Libraries were prepared by immunoSEQ multiplex PCR; TCRdb keeps only in-frame clonotypes and omits some of them. This sample yields 90,000 to 100,000 clones, of which around 88% are seen a single time; 0.45% to 0.55% belongs to the top ten. Source: CD4+ or CD8+ T cells sorted from blood, taken in a trial of the OX40 agonist ivuxolimab. The receptor set was obtained from an adult with an advanced solid tumor such as melanoma, head and neck, liver or kidney cancer.

About this clone itself: Given the absence of the conserved phenylalanine or tryptophan at the CDR3 end, a read error is likely. The rearrangement links TRBV9 to TRBJ1-6; 10 positions agree with TRBD1. Germline CDR1 SGDLS, CDR2 YYNGEE. With 0 bases clipped from V and 6 bases from J, the junction kept 0 bases outside the gene matches. The CDR3 consists of 15 residues. The CDR3: CASSVGDRGNSPLHL. The CDR3 nucleotides are TGTGCCAGCAGCGTAGGGGACAGGGGTAATTCACCCCTCCACCTT.

The CDR3 protein is CASSFPPTSDTQYF. The CDR3 DNA follows: TGTGCCAGCAGTTTTCCACCCACTTCAGATACGCAGTATTTT. The genes are TRBV28 and TRBJ2-3; no clear D. V lost 3 bases to trimming and J lost 4 bases, with 11 bases between them. Germline lookup yields CDR1 MDHEN and CDR2 SYDVKM. CDR3 size: 14 residues.

The rearrangement links TRBV2 to TRBJ1-1, with a tentative D call TRBD1 (5 bases). Per the germline V gene, CDR1 is SNHLY and CDR2 is FYNNEI. Trimming pared 2 bases from V and 1 base from J, leaving 11 bases between. The CDR3 spans 15 residues. The CDR3 DNA sequence: TGTGCCAGCAGTGAATTGGGGCAGAAGAACACTGAAGCTTTCTTT. The encoded protein is CASSELGQKNTEAFF.

This clone showed up just once. This sequence joins TRBV16 and TRBJ1-4; 7 bases agree with TRBD1. Germline CDR1 KGHSY, CDR2 FQNENV. V lost 4 bases, J lost 3 bases, and 11 bases stayed unmatched. The CDR3 extends over 17 amino acids. DNA of the CDR3: TGTGCCAGCAGCCCCCAACAGGGGATGGCGGCTAATGAAAAACTGTTTTTT. Its translation: CASSPQQGMAANEKLFF.

The chain is built from TRBV7-2 and TRBJ1-1, with a possible D match to TRBD1 (6 bases). This CDR3 has 16 amino acids. CDR1 is SGHTA and CDR2 is FQGNSA in the germline V gene. The V and J ends lost 4 bases and 4 bases respectively, with 19 bases between them. The CDR3 DNA reads as TGTGCCAGCAGCTGGGATTTAGGACAGCTCCGCACTGAAGCTTTCTTT. Protein: CASSWDLGQLRTEAFF.

The chain links TRBV10-2 to TRBJ1-2; no reliable D call. V lost 3 bases and J 4 bases, leaving 3 bases between the germline ends. CDR3 length: 11 residues. Germline CDR1 and CDR2: WSHSY and SAAADI. CDR3 bases: TGCGCCAGCAGTGATTCCTATGGCTACACCTTC. Translated: CASSDSYGYTF.

The CDR3 spells CASLATGRNYGYTF. Here the CDR3 DNA reads TGTGCCAGCCTCGCGACAGGGCGGAACTATGGCTACACCTTC. The chain recombines TRBV6-5 with TRBJ1-2; 7 positions match TRBD1. The V and J ends lost 8 bases and 2 bases, in that order; junction bases with no gene match: 8. CDR3 length: 14 amino acids. Germline values: CDR1 MNHEY, CDR2 SVGAGI.

CDR3 in DNA: TGTGCCAGCTCTATTACCGGACAGACGGATCAGCCCCAGCATTTT. Translated: CASSITGQTDQPQHF. The V and J genes are TRBV18 and TRBJ1-5, with D perhaps TRBD1 (6 bases). This CDR3 spans 15 amino acids. V dropped 6 bases and J dropped 5 bases, with 17 bases sitting between them. From germline, CDR1 is KGHSH and CDR2 LQKENI.

The rearrangement joins TRBV18 to TRBJ1-1; D uncertain. Trimming took off 3 bases at V and 8 bases at J, with 7 bases between the two ends. CDR1 KGHSH and CDR2 LQKENI come from the germline V gene. The CDR3 has 11 residues. CDR3 in amino acids: CASSPPEEAFF. CDR3 bases: TGTGCCAGCTCACCCCCCGAAGAAGCTTTCTTT.

Only a few counts were recorded for this clone. The chain couples TRBV2 to TRBJ1-5, with no clear D. The germline V and J ends were trimmed by 6 bases and 7 bases, with 13 bases remaining between them. There are 13 residues in the CDR3. The germline V gene encodes CDR1 SNHLY and CDR2 FYNNEI. CDR3 in DNA: TGTGCCAGCAGGGAGGAGGGTAACCAGCCCCAGCATTTT. Amino acid sequence: CASREEGNQPQHF.

CDR3 loop: CASSRGVGEQFF. DNA for the CDR3: TGTGCCAGCAGCCGAGGTGTGGGCGAGCAGTTCTTC. The V call is TRBV6-5, the J call TRBJ2-1; no clear D gene. In germline, CDR1 is MNHEY, CDR2 SVGAGI. This CDR3 comprises 12 residues. V was trimmed by 6 bases and J by 10 bases, leaving 13 bases between them.

The chain uses TRBV29-1 and TRBJ2-1; no clear D. CDR1 is SQVTM and CDR2 is ANQGSEA in the germline V gene. This CDR3 contains 11 residues. The V gene lost 7 bases and the J gene lost 8 bases, with 12 bases spanning the gap. CDR3 loop: CSAGRVDEQFF. DNA of the CDR3: TGCAGCGCTGGTCGGGTGGATGAGCAGTTCTTC.

Comment on this clone: This likely comes from a read error, as the CDR3 has no conserved phenylalanine or tryptophan at its end. This chain joins TRBV5-1 and TRBJ1-6, with D perhaps matching TRBD1 (6 bases). The V end lost 4 bases, the J end lost 7 bases, and 15 bases lay between the germline ends. The CDR3 is 15 amino acids. CDR1 is SGHRS, CDR2 YFSETQ, per germline. The CDR3 nucleotides read TGCGCCAGCAGCGAGCTAGGACAGCTCAATTCACCCCTCCACCTT. Translation: CASSELGQLNSPLHL.

The chain has TRBV18 and TRBJ2-6, with TRBD1 matching over 7 bases. Germline values: CDR1 KGHSH, CDR2 LQKENI. This CDR3 is 19 amino acids long. Unmatched junction bases numbered 12, after V lost 4 bases and J lost 0 bases. The CDR3 DNA reads as TGTGCCAGCTCACGGGACCCGACAGGGAGCACCTCTGGGGCCAACGTCCTGACTTTC. This translates into CASSRDPTGSTSGANVLTF.

The chain links TRBV6-6 to TRBJ2-7, with TRBD1 identical over 9 bases. Germline assignment: CDR1 MNHNY and CDR2 SVGAGI (reference sequence). J was trimmed by 2 bases and V by 6 bases; bases with no gene match: 5. The CDR3 sequence is 14 residues long. Here the CDR3 reads CASRKGTGTYEQYF. The CDR3 coding sequence is TGTGCCAGCAGAAAAGGGACAGGGACCTACGAGCAGTACTTC.

The chain couples TRBV15 to TRBJ1-2, with D uncertain. This CDR3 comprises 14 residues. Trimming stripped 0 bases from V and 7 bases from J, with 12 bases between. Per germline, CDR1 LNHNV and CDR2 YYDKDF (reference sequence). This CDR3 reads CATSRDIGNAGYTF. CDR3 sequence (DNA): TGTGCCACCAGCAGAGATATAGGGAATGCTGGCTACACCTTC.

This clone appeared a few times. The chain couples TRBV2 to TRBJ1-5; D is possibly TRBD1 (5 bases). The CDR3 is 14 amino acids. Germline CDR1 reads SNHLY; CDR2 reads FYNNEI. V was clipped by 2 bases and J by 5 bases, with 10 bases between them. The CDR3 here is CASSEQGGDQPQHF. The CDR3 DNA reads as TGTGCCAGCAGTGAACAGGGAGGGGATCAGCCCCAGCATTTT.

This chain connects TRBV6-5 to TRBJ1-2; 10 positions match TRBD1. The CDR3 covers 13 residues. CDR1 is MNHEY, CDR2 SVGAGI, per germline. V shed 6 bases and J 7 bases; nucleotides not matched to a gene: 5. The CDR3 is CASSPGQGLGYTF. In nucleotides, the CDR3 is TGTGCCAGCAGCCCGGGACAGGGGCTTGGCTACACCTTC.

A remark on this clone: The conserved closing phenylalanine or tryptophan is absent in this CDR3, likely reflecting a read error. This chain uses TRBV2 with TRBJ1-6; D perhaps matches TRBD1 (5 bases). Germline V gene sequence: CDR1 SNHLY, CDR2 FYNNEI. Between the trimmed V and J ends, which lost 8 bases and 8 bases, there was a span of 13 bases. The CDR3 runs to 13 residues. CDR3 in amino acids: CASFQGVYSPLHL. As DNA, the CDR3 is TGTGCCAGCTTCCAGGGAGTATATTCACCCCTCCACCTT.

The V gene is TRBV6-5, the J gene TRBJ2-5; 12 positions match TRBD2. The CDR3 is 15 amino acids. The germline V gene has CDR1 MNHEY and CDR2 SVGAGI. Trimming at V came to 6 bases and at J to 4 bases, leaving 6 bases not matched to a gene. CDR3 loop: CASSRTTSGGETQYF. CDR3 coding DNA: TGTGCCAGCAGCCGTACGACTAGCGGGGGAGAGACCCAGTACTTC.

The CDR3: CASSLATGSGDSPLHF. CDR3 coding DNA: TGTGCCAGCAGCTTAGCGACAGGGAGTGGGGATTCACCCCTCCACTTT. The V and J genes are TRBV7-8 and TRBJ1-6; 7 bases match TRBD1. V was pared by 0 bases and J by 8 bases, with 7 bases of the junction left unmatched. Germline V lookup: CDR1 SGHVS, CDR2 FQNEAQ. The length of the CDR3 is 16 residues.

The V gene is TRBV29-1, the J gene TRBJ2-7, with 8 bases fitting TRBD1. The CDR3 consists of 16 residues. Germline V gives CDR1 SQVTM, CDR2 ANQGSEA. J was trimmed by 2 bases and V by 6 bases; bases with no gene match: 15. CDR3 bases: TGCAGCGTCGAAACCACAAGGCGACAGGGGCCCTACGAGCAGTACTTC. Amino acids: CSVETTRRQGPYEQYF.

With regard to this clone: Germline is not matched at one junction end, which may reflect a read error. V and J are TRBV5-1 and TRBJ1-1, with TRBD1 identical over 9 bases. Germline-derived CDR1 and CDR2 are SGHRS and YFSETQ. The CDR3 sequence is 14 residues long. The CDR3 loop is CASGLLTGGTEAFF. CDR3 in DNA: TGCGCCAGCGGCTTGTTGACAGGGGGGACTGAAGCTTTCTTT.

The rearrangement uses TRBV7-9 and TRBJ1-5, with TRBD1 matching over 8 bases. V gave up 5 bases and J gave up 4 bases; unmatched junction bases: 1. The CDR3 covers 13 residues. The germline gives CDR1 SEHNR, CDR2 FQNEAQ (reference sequence). The DNA of the CDR3 is TGTGCCAGCAGCGGGGACAGGAATCAGCCCCAGCATTTT. Protein sequence: CASSGDRNQPQHF.

The chain couples TRBV7-3 to TRBJ2-3; D perhaps matches TRBD2 (6 bases). Germline assignment: CDR1 SGHTA and CDR2 FQGTGA. There are 13 residues in the CDR3. V lost 2 bases to trimming and J lost 7 bases, with 10 bases between them. CDR3 sequence (DNA): TGTGCCAGCAGCTTAGCGGGGTGGAATACGCAGTATTTT. Its protein is CASSLAGWNTQYF.

This chain joins TRBV5-1 and TRBJ1-1, with 11 bases lining up with TRBD1. From germline, CDR1 is SGHRS and CDR2 YFSETQ. V lost 4 bases, J lost 0 bases, and 5 bases stayed unmatched. This CDR3 region has 16 residues. The CDR3 is CASSRGGQGVNTEAFF. For the CDR3, the DNA is TGCGCCAGCAGCCGAGGGGGACAGGGGGTGAACACTGAAGCTTTCTTT.

The chain employs TRBV7-9 and TRBJ2-5, with TRBD2 identical over 9 bases. This CDR3 is 16 amino acids long. Germline-derived CDR1 and CDR2 are SEHNR and FQNEAQ (reference sequence). The V and J ends lost 1 base and 5 bases, in that order; junction bases with no gene match: 8. CDR3 in DNA: TGTGCCAGCAGCTTAGACGCGGGGGGGTCCGTCGAGACCCAGTACTTC. Its translation: CASSLDAGGSVETQYF.

The chain recombines TRBV5-1 with TRBJ1-5; D is unresolved. CDR3 length: 15 amino acids. Trimming left V 0 bases short and J 0 bases short, with 7 bases between. Germline V gene lookup returns CDR1 SGHRS and CDR2 YFSETQ. The CDR3 sequence: CASSLGGNSNQPQHF. CDR3 in DNA: TGCGCCAGCAGCTTGGGGGGAAATAGCAATCAGCCCCAGCATTTT.